This entry concerns a single TCR beta chain. Its target is not known. From CD4+ cells came CD45RA+ naive and CD45RA-negative memory subsets. The data originate from a study of shared clonotypes between healthy human individuals. Whole-study results and caveats: The study generally estimated greater richness for naive than memory subsets. The study's rarefaction showed incomplete sorted-subset sequencing despite large depth.

Deep-level running was used for the assay. Produced via immunoSEQ multiplex PCR; TCRdb's table is partial and in-frame only. The sample has 780,000 or so clones; 72% are singletons. Germline loops: CDR1 SGHNT, CDR2 YYREEE (reference sequence). The V end was cut by 2 bases, the J end by 0 bases, with 8 bases between. The CDR3 contains 15 residues. The sequenced sample was memory CD4+ T cells sorted from blood. Noted subset: CD45RA-negative fraction. The chain recombines TRBV5-4 with TRBJ2-2; D is uncertain. The receptor was isolated from a woman aged 30 to 39 in good health. The CDR3 DNA reads TGTGCCAGCAGCTTAAGCTCGACGAACACCGGGGAGCTGTTTTTT. It specifies CASSLSSTNTGELFF.